The T cell receptor beta chain under discussion was sequenced for a study of blood T cell repertoires in COVID-19. Study context: Material from acute and convalescent COVID-19 was sourced from the United States, Italy and Spain. PBMCs, B-cell-depleted T cells, or T cells provided the cDNA or gDNA that made up the material.

Trimming took 0 bases from V and 2 from J, leaving 13 bases between them. The CDR3 contains 16 residues. The V gene's germline CDR1 is ENHRY and CDR2 SYGVKD. This clone was recorded only once. In the authors' methods: Estimation of nucleated cell counts was performed using reference gene primer amplification. Data came from immunoSEQ multiplex PCR; TCRdb stores just in-frame clones and leaves some out. V, J and clone size reflect that table, while D and trimming were determined from the DNA. The sample consists of about 70,000 clones, approximately 79% of them appearing once. Sequencing was done on a sample of peripheral blood. The chain employs TRBV10-3 and TRBJ1-1; D unclear. The sequence was collected from a woman in her sixties or seventies with acute or convalescent COVID-19. The CDR3 here is CAISESPAGGNTEAFF. Written as DNA, the CDR3 is TGTGCCATCAGTGAGTCCCCCGCGGGAGGAAACACTGAAGCTTTCTTT.